This TCR beta chain appears in the sequencing data of a study of T cell repertoires in cytomegalovirus infection. The wider study: The authors relied on CMV epitopes, both recently identified HLA-C-restricted and well-studied HLA-B-restricted. Indicated by public TCR beta signatures were CMV infection and matching HLA type.

This clonotype has a count of ten or more. The antigen remains unidentified. TCRdb reprocessed the reads with MiXCR, giving one entry per CDR3 protein. The sample yields fewer than 1,000,000 distinct CDR3 sequences, roughly 31% seen once. General study results and limits: Across the ex vivo response, the dominant clonotypes were HLA-C-restricted CMV-specific TCR beta clonotypes. There were carriers of CMV plus the relevant HLA, and cumulative public TCR beta family frequency identified them.

V shed 4 bases, J shed 8 bases, and the junction held 3 bases outside the gene matches. CDR1 and CDR2 from the germline V gene are SGHTA and FQGNSA. The CDR3 sequence is 15 residues long. The source is a human donor in good health (CMV status not recorded). Some clones in this sample may be carry-over from other donors' samples. Specimen: cultured CD8+ T cells from PBMCs, collected from culture after CMV antigen stimulation. The gene calls are TRBV7-2 and TRBJ2-1, with 15 bases lining up with TRBD2. The CDR3 DNA reads TGTGCCAGCAGCTGGACTAGCGGGGGGGGCTATGAGCAGTTCTTC. Translated, it gives CASSWTSGGGYEQFF.